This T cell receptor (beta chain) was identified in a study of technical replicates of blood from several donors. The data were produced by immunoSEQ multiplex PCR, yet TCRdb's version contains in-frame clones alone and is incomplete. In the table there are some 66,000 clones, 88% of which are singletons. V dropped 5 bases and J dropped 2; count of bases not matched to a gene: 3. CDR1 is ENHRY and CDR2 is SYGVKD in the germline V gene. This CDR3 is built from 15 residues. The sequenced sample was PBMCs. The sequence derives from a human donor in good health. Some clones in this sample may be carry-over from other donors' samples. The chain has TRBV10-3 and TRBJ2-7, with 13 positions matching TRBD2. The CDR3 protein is CAISSGTSGTYEQYF. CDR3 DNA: TGTGCCATCAGTTCTGGGACTAGCGGGACCTACGAGCAGTACTTC.